The clone carrying this T cell receptor (beta chain) was seen a few times. Researchers amplified the TCR beta CDR3 regions from RNA transcripts. The HTBI primer set drove a first-round RT-PCR of the TCR CDR3. TCRdb reprocessed the multiplex PCR reads with MiXCR, giving one entry per CDR3 protein. Here the sample spans under 550,000 distinct CDR3 sequences, 15% to 20% being singletons. Germline V CDR1 and CDR2: DFQATT, SNEGSKA (reference sequence). V was pared by 3 bases and J by 8 bases, with 16 bases between. CDR3 size: 13 residues. The record originates from a study of T cells in Graves' hyperthyroidism and ophthalmopathy.

The sequence was obtained from a man aged 35-49 years with Graves' ophthalmopathy. The sequenced sample was blood. The rearrangement uses TRBV20-1 and TRBJ1-1; perhaps TRBD1 as D (5 bases). The CDR3 region is CSARDLRGDEAFF. The CDR3 coding sequence is TGCAGTGCTAGGGACTTAAGGGGCGACGAAGCTTTCTTT.